This is a list of T cell receptor beta chains from one sample in a study of cytotoxic CD8 clonotypes in ibrutinib-treated CLL. Data came from immunoSEQ multiplex PCR; TCRdb stores just in-frame clones and leaves some out. The sample shows some 130,000 clones, 70% to 90% of them seen only once. The sample here was PBMCs, taken after 24 months of ibrutinib treatment. These receptors originate from a human donor with chronic lymphocytic leukemia. CDR3s include the opening cysteine and the closing phenylalanine or tryptophan. Size tells how often a clone was seen (once, few, many) or the class of an expanded clone, and some rows leave it out.

v_gene: TRBV7-6
j_gene: TRBJ2-2
abundance: .
CDR3aa: CASSLWAGELFF

v_gene: TRBV5-1
j_gene: TRBJ1-4
abundance: .
CDR3aa: CARNGTVNEKLFF

v_gene: TRBV4-1
j_gene: TRBJ2-7
abundance: .
CDR3aa: CASSHHLRARAPEQYF

v_gene: TRBV11-1
j_gene: TRBJ2-6
abundance: .
CDR3aa: CASSPWATSGANVLTF

v_gene: TRBV14
j_gene: TRBJ2-1
abundance: .
CDR3aa: CASSQVYSFGTGVDEQFF

v_gene: TRBV2
j_gene: TRBJ1-2
abundance: .
CDR3aa: CASRGEMGSGYTF

v_gene: TRBV28
j_gene: TRBJ1-2
abundance: .
CDR3aa: CASTGGVWVVNPKGPVSTF

v_gene: TRBV5-1
j_gene: TRBJ2-7
abundance: .
CDR3aa: CASSQRQGDYEQYF

v_gene: TRBV5-1
j_gene: TRBJ1-1
abundance: once
CDR3aa: CASSPRIQGGTEAFF

v_gene: TRBV27
j_gene: TRBJ2-1
abundance: .
CDR3aa: CASSLSGGRAGGRYNEQFF

v_gene: TRBV7-2
j_gene: TRBJ1-1
abundance: .
CDR3aa: CASSLDEGLQAFF

v_gene: TRBV28
j_gene: TRBJ2-1
abundance: .
CDR3aa: CASSSQDRGSYNEQFF

v_gene: TRBV19
j_gene: TRBJ1-2
abundance: .
CDR3aa: CATSSGQVYGYTF

v_gene: TRBV4-1
j_gene: TRBJ1-4
abundance: .
CDR3aa: CASSHFNRAELFF

v_gene: TRBV4-1
j_gene: TRBJ2-1
abundance: .
CDR3aa: CASSQDFAESYNEQFF

v_gene: TRBV7-9
j_gene: TRBJ2-2
abundance: .
CDR3aa: CASSPGQGRTGELFF

v_gene: TRBV19
j_gene: TRBJ1-3
abundance: .
CDR3aa: CASILTGGTNTIYF

v_gene: TRBV7-9
j_gene: TRBJ2-5
abundance: .
CDR3aa: CASSLGGSGGQETQYF